The 27 T cell receptor beta chains listed next were all sequenced from one sample in a study of blood T cell repertoires in COVID-19. Measured with immunoSEQ multiplex PCR; TCRdb has only the in-frame clones, and not every one. The table records some 150,000 clones, around 85% of them present only once. Sequences were obtained from peripheral blood. All receptors come from a man aged 55-75 years who had recovered from COVID-19.

The rearrangement joins TRBV11-2 to TRBJ1-2, with 8 bases identical to TRBD1. The germline V gene encodes CDR1 SGHAT and CDR2 FQNNGV. The trim removed 4 bases at V and 3 bases at J, leaving 4 bases unmatched. This CDR3 contains 14 residues. In DNA form, the CDR3 reads TGTGCCAGCAGCTCGCCGGACAGGGACTATGGCTACACCTTC. Amino acid sequence: CASSSPDRDYGYTF.

The chain joins TRBV7-9 to TRBJ1-2; 8 bases match TRBD1. Germline loops: CDR1 SEHNR, CDR2 FQNEAQ (reference sequence). This CDR3 has 16 amino acids. V shed 3 bases and J 6 bases; nucleotides not matched to a gene: 12. This CDR3 is CASSFRFSDRDNGYTF. DNA for the CDR3: TGTGCCAGCAGCTTTAGGTTTTCGGACAGGGATAATGGCTACACCTTC.

J is TRBJ2-5 and V is TRBV7-9; no clear D gene. This CDR3 has 15 amino acids. Looked up from germline, CDR1 is SEHNR and CDR2 is FQNEAQ (reference sequence). V lost 1 base and J lost 1, with 10 bases in between. CDR3: CASSLGSIRQETQYF. CDR3 nucleotides: TGTGCCAGCAGCTTAGGGTCTATCCGCCAAGAGACCCAGTACTTC.

There are a few counts of this clone. This chain connects TRBV4-3 to TRBJ1-2; no firm D call. The CDR3 extends over 13 amino acids. Germline V CDR1 and CDR2: LGHNA, YSLEER. Trimming cost V 1 base and J 7 bases, with 10 bases left between them. The CDR3 sequence: CASSQAMGGGYTF. The CDR3 DNA sequence: TGCGCCAGCAGCCAAGCAATGGGAGGTGGCTACACCTTC.

This chain links TRBV5-1 with TRBJ1-3; 10 bases are shared with TRBD1. The germline CDR1 and CDR2 sequences are SGHRS and YFSETQ. Trimming cost V 5 bases and J 8 bases; bases outside gene matches: 10. This CDR3 spans 15 amino acids. CDR3 amino acids: CASRWGRQGADTIYF. The CDR3 bases are TGCGCCAGCAGATGGGGACGACAGGGGGCGGACACCATATATTTT. The full variable domain, completed using reference TRBV5-1 and TRBJ1-3, is KAGVTQTPRYLIKTRGQQVTLSCSPISGHRSVSWYQQTPGQGLQFLFEYFSETQRNKGNFPGRFSGRQFSNSRSEMNVSTLELGDSALYLCASRWGRQGADTIYFGEGSWLTVV.

The J gene is TRBJ1-2, the V gene TRBV19; D might be TRBD1 (6 bases). CDR3 length: 14 amino acids. From germline, CDR1 is LNHDA and CDR2 SQIVND (reference sequence). V was trimmed by 6 bases and J by 0 bases, leaving 11 bases between them. CDR3 nucleotide sequence: TGTGCCAGTAGAAGCGGGACATCTAACTATGGCTACACCTTC. It encodes CASRSGTSNYGYTF.

The gene calls are TRBV7-2 and TRBJ1-2; TRBD1 aligns across 12 bases. The germline CDR1 and CDR2 sequences are SGHTA and FQGNSA. The V segment lost 2 bases and the J segment 5 bases; nucleotides outside the gene matches: 3. This CDR3 spans 15 amino acids. This chain's CDR3 is CASSLWDRGQYGYTF. CDR3 bases: TGTGCCAGCAGCTTATGGGACAGGGGGCAGTATGGCTACACCTTC.

V is TRBV5-1 and J is TRBJ2-5; TRBD2 matches at 10 bases. The trim removed 4 bases at V and 2 bases at J, leaving 5 bases unmatched. Germline V gene data show CDR1 as SGHRS and CDR2 as YFSETQ. The CDR3 runs 15 residues. This CDR3 reads CASSKASGGQETQYF. In DNA form, the CDR3 reads TGCGCCAGCAGCAAGGCTAGCGGGGGTCAAGAGACCCAGTACTTC.

The gene calls are TRBV11-2 and TRBJ2-6, with 9 bases aligning to TRBD1. The germline V gene has CDR1 SGHAT and CDR2 FQNNGV. Trimming at V came to 1 base and at J to 2 bases, leaving 3 bases not matched to a gene. This CDR3 is 17 amino acids long. CDR3 in amino acids: CASSLVNRGPGANVLTF. Here the CDR3 DNA reads TGTGCCAGCAGCTTAGTCAACAGGGGGCCTGGGGCCAACGTCCTGACTTTC.

V and J are TRBV6-5 and TRBJ1-4, with TRBD1 as a possible D gene (6 bases). Trimming shortened V by 5 bases and J by 2 bases, and 12 bases separated the two germline ends. The germline CDR1 and CDR2 sequences are MNHEY and SVGAGI. CDR3 size: 15 residues. The CDR3 DNA reads TGTGCCAGCAGTAGGGGCGACAGGACTAATGAAAAACTGTTTTTT. Translated, it gives CASSRGDRTNEKLFF.

The chain combines TRBV3-1 (or the pseudogene TRBV3-2) with TRBJ2-3; D remains unclear. V shed 5 bases and J shed 4 bases, with 10 bases lying between them. Germline lookup yields CDR1 LGHDT and CDR2 YNNKEL (reference sequence). This CDR3 comprises 13 residues. The CDR3 nucleotides read TGTGCCAGCAGCTACACTACCCCAGATACGCAGTATTTT. Translated, it gives CASSYTTPDTQYF.

The rearrangement uses TRBV7-9 and TRBJ2-1; 11 bases agree with TRBD1. This CDR3 spans 16 amino acids. The V gene's germline CDR1 is SEHNR and CDR2 FQNEAQ (reference sequence). Unmatched junction bases numbered 13, after V lost 7 bases and J lost 8 bases. CDR3 protein: CASIGDRGYFIDEQFF. The CDR3, as DNA: TGTGCCAGCATTGGGGACAGGGGGTATTTTATCGATGAGCAGTTCTTC.

The chain employs TRBV5-1 and TRBJ1-1, with a tentative D call TRBD1 (5 bases). This CDR3 is 15 amino acids long. Germline V gene lookup returns CDR1 SGHRS and CDR2 YFSETQ. With 0 bases removed from V and 4 bases from J, the gap between germline ends came to 13 bases. CDR3 in DNA: TGCGCCAGCAGCTTGGTCGGGGGGTCGAGCACTGAAGCTTTCTTT. Translated: CASSLVGGSSTEAFF.

About this clone: The sample contains more than one DNA sequence encoding this CDR3. The rearrangement links TRBV5-6 to TRBJ1-5; the match to TRBD1 covers 7 bases. V gave up 3 bases and J gave up 4 bases; unmatched junction bases: 4. The germline CDR1 and CDR2 sequences are SGHDT and YYEEEE. The CDR3 loop spans 14 amino acids. The CDR3 region is CASSYRGLNQPQHF. CDR3 DNA sequence: TGTGCCAGCAGCTACAGGGGTCTGAATCAGCCCCAGCATTTT.

The chain links TRBV4-2 to TRBJ1-4, with 8 bases lining up with TRBD1. CDR1 is LGHNA and CDR2 is YNFKEQ in the germline V gene. The CDR3 length is 15 residues. J was trimmed by 8 bases and V by 4 bases; bases with no gene match: 9. CDR3 sequence: CASSPGQGQGEKLFF. In DNA form, the CDR3 reads TGTGCCAGCAGCCCCGGACAGGGCCAAGGGGAAAAACTGTTTTTT.

This clone was picked up one time. The chain combines TRBV7-3 with TRBJ2-2; D gene uncertain. CDR3 length equals 14 residues. Germline V lookup: CDR1 SGHTA, CDR2 FQGTGA. Deletions cut 5 bases from V and 7 bases from J, with 14 bases between. The CDR3 bases are TGTGCCAGCAGCCTCGGGTTACACGGCGGGGAGCTGTTTTTT. Its translation: CASSLGLHGGELFF. The variable domain in full, completed from reference TRBV7-3 and TRBJ2-2, reads GAGVSQTPSNKVTEKGKYVELRCDPISGHTALYWYRQSLGQGPEFLIYFQGTGAADDSGLPNDRFFAVRPEGSVSTLKIQRTERGDSAVYLCASSLGLHGGELFFGEGSRLTVL.

The gene calls are TRBV7-9 and TRBJ1-6, with TRBD1 matching over 9 bases. CDR3 size: 15 residues. Germline CDR1 is SEHNR and CDR2 is FQNEAQ (reference sequence). Germline trimming cut 0 bases from V and 10 bases from J; bases unmatched to any gene: 4. For the CDR3, the DNA is TGTGCCAGCAGCTTAGCGACAGGGGGTGACTCACCCCTCCACTTT. It specifies CASSLATGGDSPLHF.

This clone was detected a few times. V usage is TRBV5-1 and J usage is TRBJ1-2; 7 nucleotides agree with TRBD1. The CDR3 loop spans 13 amino acids. With 4 bases clipped from V and 6 bases from J, the junction kept 6 bases outside the gene matches. The germline CDR1 and CDR2 sequences are SGHRS and YFSETQ. The CDR3 DNA reads TGCGCCAGCAGCCCCTGGGACAGACATGGCTACACCTTC. This encodes CASSPWDRHGYTF.

The chain combines TRBV29-1 with TRBJ1-1, with D possibly TRBD1 on 6 matching bases. V shed 5 bases and J shed 3 bases, with 10 bases lying between them. The CDR3 is 12 residues long. Germline V lookup: CDR1 SQVTM, CDR2 ANQGSEA. The CDR3 loop reads CSVTGGYTEAFF. The CDR3 DNA reads TGCAGCGTTACGGGGGGCTACACTGAAGCTTTCTTT.

The V and J genes are TRBV6-2 or TRBV6-3 and TRBJ1-5, with unresolved D. This CDR3 has 17 amino acids. Germline V gene lookup returns CDR1 MNHEY and CDR2 SVGEGT. With 2 bases removed from V and 0 bases from J, the gap between germline ends came to 14 bases. The CDR3 spells CASSYRGRLYSNQPQHF. Written as DNA, the CDR3 is TGTGCCAGCAGTTACCGGGGTAGGCTTTATAGCAATCAGCCCCAGCATTTT.

The CDR3 loop reads CASSSARDRIRYTF. The CDR3 coding sequence is TGTGCCAGCAGTTCGGCCCGGGACAGAATTCGCTACACCTTC. V usage is TRBV25-1 and J usage is TRBJ1-2; 7 bases are a match to TRBD1. Germline loops: CDR1 MGHDK, CDR2 SYGVNS. The CDR3 is 14 residues long. The J segment lost 9 bases and the V segment lost 5 bases, leaving 12 bases of the junction unmatched.

The chain combines TRBV7-2 with TRBJ2-1; 8 nucleotides line up with TRBD1. The V segment lost 3 bases and the J segment 8 bases; nucleotides outside the gene matches: 6. Germline V lookup: CDR1 SGHTA, CDR2 FQGNSA. The CDR3 loop spans 14 amino acids. The CDR3 coding sequence is TGTGCCAGCAGCTTCGCAGGGGGCCCGGATGAGCAGTTCTTC. This translates into CASSFAGGPDEQFF.

V and J are TRBV18 and TRBJ2-2, with 9 bases aligning to TRBD1. V gave up 1 base and J gave up 4 bases; unmatched junction bases: 4. This CDR3 region has 16 residues. Germline CDR1 is KGHSH and CDR2 is LQKENI. CDR3 DNA sequence: TGTGCCAGCTCACCACAACAGGGGGCGCCCACCGGGGAGCTGTTTTTT. Protein sequence: CASSPQQGAPTGELFF. The complete variable domain, with remaining parts taken from reference TRBV18 and TRBJ2-2, reads NAGVMQNPRHLVRRRGQEARLRCSPMKGHSHVYWYRQLPEEGLKFMVYLQKENIIDESGMPKERFSAEFPKEGPSILRIQQVVRGDSAAYFCASSPQQGAPTGELFFGEGSRLTVL.

The rearrangement joins TRBV7-9 to TRBJ1-1; a weak D match, TRBD1 (5 bases). Germline CDR1 and CDR2: SEHNR and FQNEAQ (reference sequence). The CDR3 spans 18 residues. The V end lost 5 bases, the J end lost 3 bases, and 25 bases lay between the germline ends. In DNA, the CDR3 is TGTGCCAGCAGCCCCCGTACTTGGCTGGGGCGGGGAGACACTGAAGCTTTCTTT. As protein: CASSPRTWLGRGDTEAFF.

This clone was seen only once. The V call is TRBV9, the J call TRBJ2-1, with D possibly being TRBD1 (6 bases). The germline gives CDR1 SGDLS, CDR2 YYNGEE. Trimming took off 2 bases at V and 9 bases at J, with 12 bases between the two ends. This CDR3 has 13 residues. The CDR3 bases are TGTGCCAGCAGCGTGGAGACAGGTCGTGAGCAGTTCTTC. Translation: CASSVETGREQFF.

The genes are TRBV6-1 and TRBJ2-1; 12 bases map to TRBD2. This CDR3 is 15 amino acids long. Germline V gene lookup returns CDR1 MNHNS and CDR2 SASEGT. The trim removed 3 bases at V and 9 bases at J, leaving 6 bases unmatched. The CDR3 sequence is CASSEASGGAIEQFF. CDR3 bases: TGTGCCAGCAGTGAGGCTAGCGGGGGGGCGATTGAGCAGTTCTTC.

CDR3 nucleotides: TGTGCCAGCAGCTTAGGTGGGGGGGTCCTGAACACTGAAGCTTTCTTT. This translates into CASSLGGGVLNTEAFF. The V gene is TRBV13, the J gene TRBJ1-1, with TRBD1 as a possible D gene (5 bases). Germline-derived CDR1 and CDR2 are PRHDT and FYEKMQ (reference sequence). This CDR3 region has 16 residues. V was pared by 0 bases and J by 0 bases, with 11 bases between.